This TCR beta chain was found in a study of T cell repertoires in ileal Crohn's disease. Background on the study: At postoperative colonoscopy, neoterminal ileum biopsies were taken as M6. General study points: Clonality above 26.8% at surgery always came with endoscopic recurrence.

This clone was observed a single time. Its matching antigen is unknown. Trimming took off 0 bases at V and 11 bases at J, with 14 bases between the two ends. From germline, CDR1 is SGHDT and CDR2 YYEEEE. The CDR3 consists of 13 residues. Measured with immunoSEQ multiplex PCR; TCRdb has only the in-frame clones, and not every one. Of more than 50,000 clones in the sample, about 89% were seen once. Time point described: neoterminal ileum biopsy at postoperative endoscopy, about 6 months after surgery. The V gene is TRBV5-6, the J gene TRBJ1-1; possibly TRBD1 for D (6 bases). The sequenced sample consisted of ileal tissue. The source is an adult with Crohn's disease. The CDR3 loop is CASSLAGGLGAFF. DNA for the CDR3: TGTGCCAGCAGCTTGGCCGGGGGGCTAGGGGCTTTCTTT.